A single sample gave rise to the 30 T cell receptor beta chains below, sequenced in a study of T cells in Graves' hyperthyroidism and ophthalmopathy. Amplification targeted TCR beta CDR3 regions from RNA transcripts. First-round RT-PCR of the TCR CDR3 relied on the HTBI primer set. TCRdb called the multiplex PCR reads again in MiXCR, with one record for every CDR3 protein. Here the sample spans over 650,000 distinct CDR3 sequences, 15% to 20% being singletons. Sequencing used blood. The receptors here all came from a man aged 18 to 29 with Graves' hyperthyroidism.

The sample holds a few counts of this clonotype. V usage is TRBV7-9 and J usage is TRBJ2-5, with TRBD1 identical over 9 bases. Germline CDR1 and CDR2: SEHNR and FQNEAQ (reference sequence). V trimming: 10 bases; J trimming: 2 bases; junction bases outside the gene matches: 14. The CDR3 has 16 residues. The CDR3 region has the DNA TGTGCCATCCCCGGGACAGGGTCCTTGGAGCAAGAGACCCAGTACTTC. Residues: CAIPGTGSLEQETQYF.

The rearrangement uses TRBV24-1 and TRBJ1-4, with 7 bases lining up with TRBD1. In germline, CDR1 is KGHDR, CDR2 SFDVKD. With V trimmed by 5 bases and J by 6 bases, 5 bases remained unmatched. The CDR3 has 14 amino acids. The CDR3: CATSGGQPDEKLFF. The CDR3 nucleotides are TGTGCCACCAGTGGGGGACAGCCGGATGAAAAACTGTTTTTT.

CDR3 bases: TGTGCCAGCAGTGTCTATCGGGACACGAATAAGCTCGCGCAGTTCTTC. Translated: CASSVYRDTNKLAQFF. This chain links TRBV28 with TRBJ2-1, with a tentative D call TRBD1 (6 bases). The CDR3 contains 16 residues. V was shortened by 5 bases and J by 12 bases, with 26 bases between the two germline ends. The germline CDR1 and CDR2 sequences are MDHEN and SYDVKM.

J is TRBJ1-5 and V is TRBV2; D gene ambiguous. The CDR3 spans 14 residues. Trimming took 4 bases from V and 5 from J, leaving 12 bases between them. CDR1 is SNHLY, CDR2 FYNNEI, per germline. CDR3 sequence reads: CASSVQAEDQPQHF. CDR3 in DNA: TGTGCCAGCAGTGTCCAAGCAGAGGATCAGCCCCAGCATTTT.

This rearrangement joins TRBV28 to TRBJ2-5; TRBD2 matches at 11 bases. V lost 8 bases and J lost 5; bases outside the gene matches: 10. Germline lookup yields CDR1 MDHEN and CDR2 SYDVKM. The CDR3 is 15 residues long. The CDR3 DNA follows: TGTGCCAGCGCATACACTAGCGGGAGTAGCGAGACCCAGTACTTC. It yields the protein CASAYTSGSSETQYF.

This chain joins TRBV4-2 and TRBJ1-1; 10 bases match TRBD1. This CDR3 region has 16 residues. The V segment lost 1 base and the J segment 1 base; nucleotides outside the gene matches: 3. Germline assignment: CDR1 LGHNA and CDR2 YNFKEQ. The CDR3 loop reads CASSQATGGWNTEAFF. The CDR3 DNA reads TGTGCCAGCAGCCAAGCGACAGGGGGCTGGAACACTGAAGCTTTCTTT.

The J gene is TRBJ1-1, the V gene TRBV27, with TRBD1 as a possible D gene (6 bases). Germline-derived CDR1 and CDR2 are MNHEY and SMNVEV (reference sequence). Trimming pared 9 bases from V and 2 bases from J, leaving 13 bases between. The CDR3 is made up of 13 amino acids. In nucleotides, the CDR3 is TGTGCCAGTAGACAGGACCTAAACACTGAAGCTTTCTTT. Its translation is CASRQDLNTEAFF.

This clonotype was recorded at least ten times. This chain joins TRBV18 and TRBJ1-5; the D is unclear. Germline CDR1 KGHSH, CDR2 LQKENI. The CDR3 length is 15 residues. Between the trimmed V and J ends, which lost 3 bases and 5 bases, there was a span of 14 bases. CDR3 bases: TGTGCCAGCTCACCGGGCAGTTCACCCGATCAGCCCCAGCATTTT. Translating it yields CASSPGSSPDQPQHF.

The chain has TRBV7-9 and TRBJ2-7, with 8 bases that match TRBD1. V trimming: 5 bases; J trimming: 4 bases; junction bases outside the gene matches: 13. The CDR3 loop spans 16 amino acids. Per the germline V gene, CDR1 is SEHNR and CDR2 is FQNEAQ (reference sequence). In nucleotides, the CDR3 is TGTGCCAGCAGCGTCGTCAGCACCCAGGGGGCTTACGAGCAGTACTTC. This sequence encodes CASSVVSTQGAYEQYF. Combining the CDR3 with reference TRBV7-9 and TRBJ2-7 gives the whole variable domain DTGVSQNPRHKITKRGQNVTFRCDPISEHNRLYWYRQTLGQGPEFLTYFQNEAQLEKSRLLSDRFSAERPKGSFSTLEIQRTEQGDSAMYLCASSVVSTQGAYEQYFGPGTRLTVT.

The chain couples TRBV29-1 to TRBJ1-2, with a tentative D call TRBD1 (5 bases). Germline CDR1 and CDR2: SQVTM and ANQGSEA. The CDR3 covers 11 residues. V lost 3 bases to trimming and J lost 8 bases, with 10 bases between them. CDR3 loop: CSVDGGIGYTF. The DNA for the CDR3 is TGCAGCGTTGATGGGGGAATCGGCTACACCTTC.

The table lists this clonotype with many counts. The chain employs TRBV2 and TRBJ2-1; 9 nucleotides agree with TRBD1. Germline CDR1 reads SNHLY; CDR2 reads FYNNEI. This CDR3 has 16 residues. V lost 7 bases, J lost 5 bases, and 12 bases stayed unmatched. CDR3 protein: CASNIPGQGQNNEQFF. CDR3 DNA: TGTGCCAGCAATATCCCGGGACAGGGCCAAAACAATGAGCAGTTCTTC.

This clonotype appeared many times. The CDR3 sequence: CASSPLRRGDEQYF. DNA for the CDR3: TGTGCCAGCTCACCGCTAAGGCGGGGCGACGAGCAGTACTTC. V is TRBV18 and J is TRBJ2-7; D is perhaps TRBD2 (6 bases). CDR1 and CDR2 from the germline V gene are KGHSH and LQKENI. V was shortened by 3 bases and J by 5 bases, with 14 bases between the two germline ends. This CDR3 contains 14 residues.

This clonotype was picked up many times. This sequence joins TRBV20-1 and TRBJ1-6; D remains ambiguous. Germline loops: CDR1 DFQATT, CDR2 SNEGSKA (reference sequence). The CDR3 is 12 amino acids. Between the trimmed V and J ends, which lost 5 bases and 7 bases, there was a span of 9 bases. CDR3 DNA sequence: TGCAGTGCTCGTCAGGAGAATTCACCCCTCCACTTT. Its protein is CSARQENSPLHF.

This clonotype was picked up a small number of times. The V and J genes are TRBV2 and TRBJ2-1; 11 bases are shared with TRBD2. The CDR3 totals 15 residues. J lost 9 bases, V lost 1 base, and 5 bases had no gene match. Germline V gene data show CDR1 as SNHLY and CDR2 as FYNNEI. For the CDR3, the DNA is TGTGCCAGCAGTGAAGTTAGCGGGAGGGCCCTTGAGCAGTTCTTC. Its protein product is CASSEVSGRALEQFF. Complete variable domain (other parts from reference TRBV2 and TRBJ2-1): EPEVTQTPSHQVTQMGQEVILRCVPISNHLYFYWYRQILGQKVEFLVSFYNNEISEKSEIFDDQFSVERPDGSNFTLKIRSTKLEDSAMYFCASSEVSGRALEQFFGPGTRLTVL.

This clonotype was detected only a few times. The CDR3 nucleotides read TGTGCCAGCAGCTCAAGATTCCTAAATGGATCACCCCTCCACTTT. The encoded protein is CASSSRFLNGSPLHF. The V call is TRBV7-9, the J call TRBJ1-6, with D hard to call. Germline CDR1 reads SEHNR; CDR2 reads FQNEAQ (reference sequence). V shed 4 bases and J shed 10 bases, with 17 bases lying between them. This CDR3 is 15 amino acids long.

CDR3 in DNA: TGTGCCAGCAGATGGGCTCTCTACAATGAGCAGTTCTTC. Its protein is CASRWALYNEQFF. The chain is built from TRBV6-2 or TRBV6-3 and TRBJ2-1; D remains ambiguous. The CDR3 is 13 amino acids. The ends were cut back, 6 bases at V and 3 bases at J, with 9 bases in the middle. CDR1 MNHEY and CDR2 SVGEGT come from the germline V gene.

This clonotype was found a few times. CDR3 loop: CASSATGLDEQYF. The CDR3 nucleotides read TGTGCCAGCTCAGCGACGGGACTGGACGAGCAGTACTTC. V and J are TRBV18 and TRBJ2-7; D is possibly TRBD2 (6 bases). The CDR3 runs 13 residues. V lost 5 bases to trimming and J lost 5 bases, with 13 bases between them. The germline gives CDR1 KGHSH, CDR2 LQKENI.

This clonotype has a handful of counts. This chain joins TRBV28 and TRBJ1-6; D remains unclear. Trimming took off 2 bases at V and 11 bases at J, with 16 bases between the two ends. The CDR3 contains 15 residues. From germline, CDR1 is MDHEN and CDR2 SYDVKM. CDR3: CASSLLVPTKAPLHF. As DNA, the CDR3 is TGTGCCAGCAGTTTACTTGTCCCCACGAAGGCACCCCTCCACTTT.

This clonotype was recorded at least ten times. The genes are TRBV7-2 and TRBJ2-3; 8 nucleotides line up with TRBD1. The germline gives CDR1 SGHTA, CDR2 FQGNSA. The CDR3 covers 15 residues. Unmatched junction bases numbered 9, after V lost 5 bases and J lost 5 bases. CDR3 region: CASSQSGQVGDTQYF. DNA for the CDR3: TGTGCCAGCAGCCAATCGGGACAGGTCGGAGATACGCAGTATTTT.

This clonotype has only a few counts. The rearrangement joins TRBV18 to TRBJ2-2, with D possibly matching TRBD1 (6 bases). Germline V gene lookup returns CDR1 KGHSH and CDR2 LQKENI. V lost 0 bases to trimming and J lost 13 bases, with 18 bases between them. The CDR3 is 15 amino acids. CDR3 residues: CASSPPQGHTAGLFF. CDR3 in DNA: TGTGCCAGCTCACCACCGCAGGGACACACCGCGGGGCTGTTTTTT.

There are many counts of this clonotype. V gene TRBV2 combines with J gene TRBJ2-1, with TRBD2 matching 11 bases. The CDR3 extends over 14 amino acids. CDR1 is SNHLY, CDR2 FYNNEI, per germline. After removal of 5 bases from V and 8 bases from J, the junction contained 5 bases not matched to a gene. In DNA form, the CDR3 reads TGTGCCAGCAGTCGGACTAGCGGGTACGATGAGCAGTTCTTC. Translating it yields CASSRTSGYDEQFF. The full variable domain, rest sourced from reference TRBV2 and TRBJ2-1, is EPEVTQTPSHQVTQMGQEVILRCVPISNHLYFYWYRQILGQKVEFLVSFYNNEISEKSEIFDDQFSVERPDGSNFTLKIRSTKLEDSAMYFCASSRTSGYDEQFFGPGTRLTVL.

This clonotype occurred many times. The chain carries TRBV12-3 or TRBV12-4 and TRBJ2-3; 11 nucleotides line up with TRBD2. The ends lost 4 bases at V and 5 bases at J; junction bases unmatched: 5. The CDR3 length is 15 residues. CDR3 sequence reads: CASSSGTSGGDTQYF. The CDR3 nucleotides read TGTGCCAGCAGTTCCGGGACTAGCGGTGGAGATACGCAGTATTTT.

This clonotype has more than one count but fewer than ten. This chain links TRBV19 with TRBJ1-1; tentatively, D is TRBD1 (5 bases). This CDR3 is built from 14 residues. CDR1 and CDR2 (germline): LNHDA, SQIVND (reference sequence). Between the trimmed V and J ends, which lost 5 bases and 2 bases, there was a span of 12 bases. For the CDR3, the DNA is TGTGCCAGTAGTTGGCGGGGGGAAAACACTGAAGCTTTCTTT. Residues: CASSWRGENTEAFF.

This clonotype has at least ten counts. This CDR3 is CASSRTGRGTNEKLFF. In nucleotides, the CDR3 is TGTGCCAGCAGCAGGACAGGGAGGGGGACTAATGAAAAACTGTTTTTT. The V call is TRBV7-8, the J call TRBJ1-4; 8 bases line up with TRBD1. There are 16 residues in the CDR3. Trimming at V came to 5 bases and at J to 2 bases, leaving 7 bases not matched to a gene. The germline CDR1 and CDR2 sequences are SGHVS and FQNEAQ.

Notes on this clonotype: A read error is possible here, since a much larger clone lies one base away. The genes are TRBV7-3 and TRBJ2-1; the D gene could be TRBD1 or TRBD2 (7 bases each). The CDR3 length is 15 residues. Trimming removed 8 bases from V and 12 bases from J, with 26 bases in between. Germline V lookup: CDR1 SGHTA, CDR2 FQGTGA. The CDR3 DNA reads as TGTGCCAGCGGACTCAGGGGGGGCTCCTCAATTGGGCAGTTCTTC. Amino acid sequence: CASGLRGGSSIGQFF.

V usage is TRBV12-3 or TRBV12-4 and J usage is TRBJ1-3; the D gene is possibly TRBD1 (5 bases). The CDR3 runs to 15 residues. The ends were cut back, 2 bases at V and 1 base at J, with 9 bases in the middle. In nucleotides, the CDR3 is TGTGCCAGCAGTTTAAAGTGGGGGTCTGGAAACACCATATATTTT. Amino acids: CASSLKWGSGNTIYF.

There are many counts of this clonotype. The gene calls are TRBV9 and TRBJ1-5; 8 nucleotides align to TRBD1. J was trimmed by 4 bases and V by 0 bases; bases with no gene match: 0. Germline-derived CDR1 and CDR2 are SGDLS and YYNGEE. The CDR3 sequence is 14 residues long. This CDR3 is CASSVGQGNQPQHF. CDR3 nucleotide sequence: TGTGCCAGCAGCGTAGGACAGGGGAATCAGCCCCAGCATTTT. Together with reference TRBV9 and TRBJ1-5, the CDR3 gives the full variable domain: DSGVTQTPKHLITATGQRVTLRCSPRSGDLSVYWYQQSLDQGLQFLIQYYNGEERAKGNILERFSAQQFPDLHSELNLSSLELGDSALYFCASSVGQGNQPQHFGDGTRLSIL.

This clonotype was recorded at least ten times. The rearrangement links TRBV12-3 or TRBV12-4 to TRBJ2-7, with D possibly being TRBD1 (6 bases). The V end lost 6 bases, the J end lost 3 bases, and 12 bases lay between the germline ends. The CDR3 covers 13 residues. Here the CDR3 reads CASRGTPDYEQYF. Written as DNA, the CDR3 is TGTGCCAGCAGGGGGACACCGGACTACGAGCAGTACTTC.

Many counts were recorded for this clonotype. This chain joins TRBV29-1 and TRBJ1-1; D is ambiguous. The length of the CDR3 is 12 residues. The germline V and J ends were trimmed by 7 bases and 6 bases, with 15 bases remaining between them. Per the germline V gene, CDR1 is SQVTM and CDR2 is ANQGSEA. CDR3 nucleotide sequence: TGCAGCGCGCGGGCGTCGGCGGCTGAAGCTTTCTTT. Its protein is CSARASAAEAFF.

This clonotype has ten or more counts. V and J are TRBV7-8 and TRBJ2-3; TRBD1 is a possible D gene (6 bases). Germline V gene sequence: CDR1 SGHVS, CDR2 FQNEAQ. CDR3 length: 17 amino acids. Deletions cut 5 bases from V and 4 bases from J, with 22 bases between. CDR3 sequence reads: CASSLKRTVGRADTQYF. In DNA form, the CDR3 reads TGTGCCAGCAGCCTAAAAAGGACAGTCGGTAGGGCAGATACGCAGTATTTT.